Listed here are 21 T cell receptor beta chains from one sample, sequenced in a study of OX40 agonist ivuxolimab in advanced cancers. The repertoire was sequenced with immunoSEQ multiplex PCR; TCRdb's copy has only in-frame clones and lacks some. This sample has 50,000 to 60,000 clones, with about 85% found just once. This material consisted of CD4+ or CD8+ T cells sorted from blood, taken in a trial of the OX40 agonist ivuxolimab. All receptors come from an adult with an advanced solid tumor such as melanoma, head and neck, liver or kidney cancer.

Here the CDR3 reads CASSLGASGGTDTQYF. In DNA, the CDR3 is TGTGCCAGCAGCTTAGGGGCGTCCGGGGGGACAGATACGCAGTATTTT. J is TRBJ2-3 and V is TRBV7-2; TRBD2 aligns across 7 bases. There are 16 residues in the CDR3. CDR1 SGHTA and CDR2 FQGNSA come from the germline V gene. With V trimmed by 1 base and J by 3 bases, 7 bases remained unmatched.

The rearrangement links TRBV5-5 to TRBJ1-2, with 9 bases matching TRBD1. Germline-derived CDR1 and CDR2 are SGHKS and YYEKEE (reference sequence). There are 15 residues in the CDR3. V lost 3 bases and J lost 6; bases outside the gene matches: 9. The CDR3 spells CASSSTIQGAHGYTF. DNA of the CDR3: TGTGCCAGCAGCTCAACTATACAGGGGGCCCATGGCTACACCTTC.

The CDR3 DNA reads as TGTGCCAGCAGCTTAGTGGGGAGGATGGATTCACCCCTCCACTTT. It translates to CASSLVGRMDSPLHF. V and J are TRBV7-3 and TRBJ1-6; D is uncertain. This CDR3 contains 15 residues. Trimming removed 2 bases at V and 8 bases at J, with 13 bases between. From germline, CDR1 is SGHTA and CDR2 FQGTGA.

The chain joins TRBV15 to TRBJ1-1; no reliable D call. Germline V gene lookup returns CDR1 LNHNV and CDR2 YYDKDF (reference sequence). V was shortened by 0 bases and J by 5 bases, with 16 bases between the two germline ends. The CDR3 contains 16 residues. CDR3: CATSRDRVSGRTEAFF. As DNA, the CDR3 is TGTGCCACCAGCAGAGATCGGGTTTCCGGGAGAACTGAAGCTTTCTTT. Supplemented by reference TRBV15 and TRBJ1-1, the full variable domain reads DAMVIQNPRYQVTQFGKPVTLSCSQTLNHNVMYWYQQKSSQAPKLLFHYYDKDFNNEADTPDNFQSRRPNTSFCFLDIRSPGLGDTAMYLCATSRDRVSGRTEAFFGQGTRLTVV.

V is TRBV18 and J is TRBJ2-5; D is perhaps TRBD1 (6 bases). Per the germline V gene, CDR1 is KGHSH and CDR2 is LQKENI. V was pared by 2 bases and J by 1 base, with 11 bases between. This CDR3 has 15 amino acids. The CDR3 nucleotides are TGTGCCAGCTCACCAGGGTTGGGGGCCCAAGAGACCCAGTACTTC. Translation gives CASSPGLGAQETQYF.

The V gene is TRBV28, the J gene TRBJ2-3; 12 positions match TRBD2. This CDR3 contains 16 residues. The V gene end was trimmed by 6 bases and the J gene end by 4 bases; junction bases not matched to a gene: 8. Germline loops: CDR1 MDHEN, CDR2 SYDVKM. This CDR3 reads CASSTRTSGVSDTQYF. CDR3 bases: TGTGCCAGCAGCACCCGGACTAGCGGGGTATCAGATACGCAGTATTTT. Using reference TRBV28 and TRBJ2-3 for the parts outside the CDR3, the full variable domain is DVKVTQSSRYLVKRTGEKVFLECVQDMDHENMFWYRQDPGLGLRLIYFSYDVKMKEKGDIPEGYSVSREKKERFSLILESASTNQTSMYLCASSTRTSGVSDTQYFGPGTRLTVL.

This chain links TRBV5-6 with TRBJ2-5; possible D gene TRBD1, 6 bases. V was trimmed by 0 bases and J by 5 bases, leaving 17 bases between them. The CDR3 is 16 amino acids. Germline lookup yields CDR1 SGHDT and CDR2 YYEEEE. Here the CDR3 reads CASSLAEQGRVETQYF. In DNA, the CDR3 is TGTGCCAGCAGCTTGGCCGAACAGGGAAGAGTGGAGACCCAGTACTTC.

This clone was observed a single time. The chain carries TRBV19 and TRBJ2-3; D possibly matches TRBD1 or TRBD2 (5 bases each). The CDR3 is made up of 16 amino acids. V shed 5 bases and J shed 0 bases, with 15 bases lying between them. The germline V gene encodes CDR1 LNHDA and CDR2 SQIVND (reference sequence). This CDR3 is CASSPSGPQSTDTQYF. The CDR3 DNA reads as TGTGCCAGTAGTCCCTCGGGACCCCAGAGCACAGATACGCAGTATTTT.

The chain links TRBV5-4 to TRBJ2-7; D unclear. Trimming pared 0 bases from V and 7 bases from J, leaving 5 bases between. Germline CDR1 reads SGHNT; CDR2 reads YYREEE (reference sequence). This CDR3 comprises 11 residues. The CDR3 DNA sequence: TGTGCCAGCAGCTTGGTGGGGGAGCAGTACTTC. This gives the protein CASSLVGEQYF.

This sequence joins TRBV5-4 and TRBJ2-1, with D perhaps matching TRBD1 (5 bases). Trimming pared 3 bases from V and 2 bases from J, leaving 9 bases between. The CDR3 runs to 14 residues. Germline V gene lookup returns CDR1 SGHNT and CDR2 YYREEE (reference sequence). Here the CDR3 reads CASSSRETYNEQFF. Here the CDR3 DNA reads TGTGCCAGCAGCTCCAGGGAAACCTACAATGAGCAGTTCTTC.

This chain joins TRBV9 and TRBJ2-7, with D uncertain. CDR1 and CDR2 (germline): SGDLS, YYNGEE. The CDR3 loop spans 13 amino acids. V dropped 2 bases and J dropped 2 bases, with 8 bases sitting between them. The CDR3 bases are TGTGCCAGCAGCGTCGACTTGACCTACGAGCAGTACTTC. Translation gives CASSVDLTYEQYF.

This clone was observed a single time. The rearrangement links TRBV6-5 to TRBJ2-5, with D unclear. The germline V gene has CDR1 MNHEY and CDR2 SVGAGI. V shed 2 bases and J shed 10 bases, with 11 bases lying between them. CDR3 size: 12 residues. Here the CDR3 reads CASSYMGSGQYF. CDR3 DNA: TGTGCCAGCAGTTACATGGGCTCGGGCCAGTACTTC.

The chain is built from TRBV19 and TRBJ1-3; maybe TRBD1 (5 bases). CDR1 is LNHDA and CDR2 is SQIVND in the germline V gene (reference sequence). Trimming took 4 bases from V and 2 from J, leaving 9 bases between them. The CDR3 is made up of 14 amino acids. The CDR3 is CASSTGMAGNTIYF. CDR3 in DNA: TGTGCCAGTAGTACAGGGATGGCTGGAAACACCATATATTTT.

This chain connects TRBV4-1 to TRBJ1-2, with no clear D. This CDR3 comprises 14 residues. Germline V lookup: CDR1 MGHRA, CDR2 YSYEKL. The germline V and J ends were trimmed by 4 bases and 8 bases, with 17 bases remaining between them. CDR3 sequence reads: CASSPGGPRGGYTF. CDR3 coding DNA: TGCGCCAGCAGCCCGGGTGGACCCCGAGGAGGCTACACCTTC.

This clone was observed once. The chain combines TRBV7-3 with TRBJ2-1, with a possible D match to TRBD2 (6 bases). This CDR3 has 15 amino acids. V was shortened by 3 bases and J by 7 bases, with 16 bases between the two germline ends. Germline V lookup: CDR1 SGHTA, CDR2 FQGTGA. CDR3 protein: CASSLGGTPGNEQFF. The DNA for the CDR3 is TGTGCCAGCAGCTTGGGGGGAACTCCCGGGAATGAGCAGTTCTTC.

The chain uses TRBV29-1 and TRBJ1-1, with 7 positions matching TRBD1. CDR1 and CDR2 (germline): SQVTM, ANQGSEA. J gave up 5 bases and V 6 bases, and 6 bases lay outside the gene matches. CDR3 length equals 12 residues. CDR3 region: CSVDRATTEAFF. The CDR3 nucleotides read TGCAGCGTCGACAGGGCGACAACTGAAGCTTTCTTT.

The chain recombines TRBV5-1 with TRBJ2-7; tentatively, D is TRBD2 (5 bases). The germline CDR1 and CDR2 sequences are SGHRS and YFSETQ. CDR3 length: 14 residues. V lost 6 bases and J lost 0, with 13 bases in between. The CDR3 here is CASTPGGYSYEQYF. CDR3 nucleotide sequence: TGCGCCAGCACCCCGGGCGGGTACTCCTACGAGCAGTACTTC.

V and J are TRBV9 and TRBJ1-3; TRBD1 is a possible D gene (5 bases). The V end lost 2 bases, the J end lost 0 bases, and 9 bases lay between the germline ends. CDR3 length equals 15 residues. CDR1 is SGDLS and CDR2 is YYNGEE in the germline V gene. The CDR3 nucleotides read TGTGCCAGCAGCGTGGGCCAGGGCTCTGGAAACACCATATATTTT. It encodes CASSVGQGSGNTIYF.

The CDR3 loop reads CASSLSGQGLDTQYF. For the CDR3, the DNA is TGTGCCAGCAGTTTATCAGGACAGGGGTTGGATACGCAGTATTTT. V usage is TRBV28 and J usage is TRBJ2-3; 9 bases align to TRBD1. Germline values: CDR1 MDHEN, CDR2 SYDVKM. CDR3 length equals 15 residues. V lost 1 base, J lost 6 bases, and 5 bases stayed unmatched.

The chain recombines TRBV5-5 with TRBJ1-4, with 9 bases aligning to TRBD1. Trimming removed 3 bases from V and 8 bases from J; junction bases left unmatched: 5. Germline assignment: CDR1 SGHKS and CDR2 YYEKEE (reference sequence). The CDR3 consists of 14 residues. The CDR3 nucleotides read TGTGCCAGCAGCTCGACAGGGGGACGGGAAAAACTGTTTTTT. Encoded protein: CASSSTGGREKLFF. The complete variable domain, with remaining parts taken from reference TRBV5-5 and TRBJ1-4, reads DAGVTQSPTHLIKTRGQQVTLRCSPISGHKSVSWYQQVLGQGPQFIFQYYEKEERGRGNFPDRFSARQFPNYSSELNVNALLLGDSALYLCASSSTGGREKLFFGSGTQLSVL.

This clone appeared a single time. This chain uses TRBV6-6 with TRBJ1-2; 9 bases line up with TRBD1. V trimming: 3 bases; J trimming: 5 bases; junction bases outside the gene matches: 4. This CDR3 is built from 14 residues. Germline CDR1 MNHNY, CDR2 SVGAGI (reference sequence). CDR3 loop: CASSYAGTGYGYTF. CDR3 coding DNA: TGTGCCAGCAGTTATGCCGGGACAGGGTATGGCTACACCTTC.